The 26 T cell receptor beta chains below all came from one sample that was sequenced in a study of T cells in Graves' hyperthyroidism and ophthalmopathy. Amplification yielded TCR beta CDR3 regions, with RNA transcripts as the source. TCR CDR3 underwent first-round RT-PCR with the HTBI primer set. TCRdb reprocessed the multiplex PCR reads via MiXCR and lists one record per CDR3 protein. Of a few hundred thousand distinct CDR3 sequences in the sample, roughly 14% are singletons; the top ten hold roughly 14%. The sequencing input was blood. These receptors were taken from a woman between 40 and 50 years old with Graves' hyperthyroidism that later progressed to Graves' ophthalmopathy.

CDR3 nucleotides: TGTGCCAGTAGACTAGGGGTCTCGGCCCTGAATTCCGAGCAGTACTTC. It specifies CASRLGVSALNSEQYF. V is TRBV19 and J is TRBJ2-7, with D perhaps TRBD1 or TRBD2 (5 bases each). The V end was cut by 6 bases, the J end by 6 bases, with 24 bases between. The length of the CDR3 is 16 residues. Germline assignment: CDR1 LNHDA and CDR2 SQIVND (reference sequence).

This clonotype was observed once. This could be a read error, since a much larger clone is one nucleotide away. The chain employs TRBV5-1 and TRBJ2-7, with TRBD2 matching over 8 bases. This CDR3 is 14 amino acids long. The V gene's germline CDR1 is SGHRS and CDR2 YFSETQ. DNA of the CDR3: TGCGCCAGCAGCCAACTAGCGGAACAAACCGAGCACTACTTC. Protein: CASSQLAEQTEHYF.

This clonotype was detected many times. This chain uses TRBV7-9 with TRBJ2-4, with 8 bases that match TRBD2. CDR1 SEHNR and CDR2 FQNEAQ come from the germline V gene (reference sequence). The CDR3 extends over 13 amino acids. The trim removed 1 base at V and 9 bases at J, leaving 2 bases unmatched. The CDR3: CASSLVREGIQYF. DNA for the CDR3: TGTGCCAGCAGCTTAGTCCGGGAGGGCATTCAGTACTTC.

This clonotype has just a few counts. The chain is built from TRBV19 and TRBJ2-3; D is possibly TRBD1 (6 bases). The CDR3 is 15 amino acids. CDR1 LNHDA and CDR2 SQIVND come from the germline V gene (reference sequence). Trimming took 5 bases from V and 2 from J, leaving 14 bases between them. The CDR3 coding sequence is TGTGCCAGTAGTTCCGACAGGAGCTTCACAGATACGCAGTATTTT. This gives the protein CASSSDRSFTDTQYF.

This clonotype occurred a few times. This chain connects TRBV5-4 to TRBJ2-1; TRBD2 agrees at 15 bases. The CDR3 loop spans 17 amino acids. Losses at the gene ends were 4 bases for V and 4 bases for J; bases not matched to a gene: 6. Germline V gene sequence: CDR1 SGHNT, CDR2 YYREEE (reference sequence). Here the CDR3 reads CASSPGLAGGRYNEQFF. The CDR3 DNA follows: TGTGCCAGCAGCCCGGGACTAGCGGGAGGCCGTTACAATGAGCAGTTCTTC.

This clonotype was counted at least ten times. The genes are TRBV2 and TRBJ2-3; D uncertain. In germline, CDR1 is SNHLY, CDR2 FYNNEI. V lost 3 bases and J lost 7, with 11 bases in between. The CDR3 has 13 residues. The CDR3 DNA reads as TGTGCCAGCAGTGAGGTACAAAGAAATACGCAGTATTTT. It encodes CASSEVQRNTQYF.

At least ten counts were recorded for this clonotype. This chain joins TRBV30 and TRBJ1-3; a weak D match, TRBD1 (6 bases). Deletions cut 7 bases from V and 0 bases from J, with 13 bases between. This CDR3 comprises 14 residues. Germline V gene lookup returns CDR1 GTSNPN and CDR2 SVGIG (reference sequence). The CDR3 spells CASRTGNSGNTIYF. Here the CDR3 DNA reads TGTGCCTCGAGAACAGGGAACTCTGGAAACACCATATATTTT.

Points on this clonotype: A read error may explain this, as a much larger clone is one base away. V usage is TRBV15 and J usage is TRBJ2-3, with 12 bases lining up with TRBD2. V dropped 1 base and J dropped 6; count of bases not matched to a gene: 2. In germline, CDR1 is LNHNV, CDR2 YYDKDF (reference sequence). This CDR3 has 15 amino acids. The CDR3 sequence is CATSRGTSGVDTQYF. Written as DNA, the CDR3 is TGTGCCACCAGCAGAGGGACTAGCGGGGTGGATACGCAGTATTTT. Filled out from reference TRBV15 and TRBJ2-3, the complete variable domain reads DAMVIQNPRYQVTQFGKPVTLSCSQTLNHNVMYWYQQKSSQAPKLLFHYYDKDFNNEADTPDNFQSRRPNTSFCFLDIRSPGLGDTAMYLCATSRGTSGVDTQYFGPGTRLTVL.

In this sample, this clonotype turned up many times. The chain combines TRBV7-9 with TRBJ2-3; 7 bases are a match to TRBD2. Trimming at V came to 0 bases and at J to 4 bases, leaving 4 bases not matched to a gene. Germline CDR1 and CDR2: SEHNR and FQNEAQ (reference sequence). The CDR3 totals 15 residues. The CDR3 DNA sequence: TGTGCCAGCAGCTTAGCGGGGCTAGCGGCAGATACGCAGTATTTT. The encoded protein is CASSLAGLAADTQYF.

The sample holds many counts of this clonotype. The J gene is TRBJ2-1, the V gene TRBV2; 12 bases map to TRBD2. Germline CDR1 and CDR2: SNHLY and FYNNEI. The J segment lost 9 bases and the V segment lost 7 bases, leaving 10 bases of the junction unmatched. The CDR3 consists of 15 residues. The CDR3 region is CASMGTSGSKGEQFF. In DNA, the CDR3 is TGTGCCAGCATGGGGACTAGCGGGTCCAAGGGTGAGCAGTTCTTC.

This clonotype was detected only a few times. V usage is TRBV24-1 and J usage is TRBJ2-1; D unresolved. CDR1 and CDR2 from the germline V gene are KGHDR and SFDVKD. Between the trimmed V and J ends, which lost 8 bases and 0 bases, there was a span of 13 bases. There are 15 residues in the CDR3. The CDR3 nucleotides read TGTGCCACCACTGCTGGAGAAAGCTCCTACAATGAGCAGTTCTTC. It translates to CATTAGESSYNEQFF.

There are many counts of this clonotype. This chain joins TRBV6-5 and TRBJ2-7, with TRBD2 matching 7 bases. Germline V lookup: CDR1 MNHEY, CDR2 SVGAGI. The CDR3 totals 14 residues. V lost 0 bases to trimming and J lost 4 bases; unmatched junction nucleotides: 3. CDR3 nucleotide sequence: TGTGCCAGCAGTTACTCGGCGGGAGTATACGAGCAGTACTTC. The encoded protein is CASSYSAGVYEQYF.

This clonotype came up many times. The chain carries TRBV6-2 or TRBV6-3 and TRBJ2-1; TRBD2 matches 13 bases. CDR1 and CDR2 (germline): MNHEY, SVGEGT. The CDR3 runs to 21 residues. Trimming removed 2 bases from V and 1 base from J; junction bases left unmatched: 14. The CDR3: CASSYPFKTSGRGGSYNEQFF. The CDR3 nucleotides are TGTGCCAGCAGTTACCCCTTTAAAACTAGCGGGAGGGGGGGTTCCTACAATGAGCAGTTCTTC.

This clonotype was seen many times. The rearrangement uses TRBV20-1 and TRBJ2-6; D possibly corresponds to TRBD2 (5 bases). V was pared by 6 bases and J by 1 base, with 10 bases between. CDR3 length: 14 amino acids. CDR1 is DFQATT and CDR2 is SNEGSKA in the germline V gene (reference sequence). CDR3 in DNA: TGCAGTGCAGAGGGAGTATCTGGGGCCAACGTCCTGACTTTC. It is translated as CSAEGVSGANVLTF.

This clonotype was seen repeatedly, ten times or more. The chain is built from TRBV7-9 and TRBJ1-1; no clear D gene. The CDR3 totals 12 residues. Germline CDR1 and CDR2: SEHNR and FQNEAQ (reference sequence). V shed 0 bases and J shed 10 bases, with 9 bases lying between them. Here the CDR3 reads CASSLAGFGAFF. DNA of the CDR3: TGTGCCAGCAGCTTAGCCGGATTTGGAGCTTTCTTT.

This clonotype was observed many times. The chain combines TRBV27 with TRBJ2-5; the D is unclear. The CDR3 covers 15 residues. Germline V lookup: CDR1 MNHEY, CDR2 SMNVEV (reference sequence). V was trimmed by 5 bases and J by 4 bases, leaving 17 bases between them. The CDR3 sequence is CASSLYTTTLETQYF. The DNA for the CDR3 is TGTGCCAGCAGTCTATACACGACAACCTTAGAGACCCAGTACTTC.

There are many counts of this clonotype. The chain employs TRBV10-2 and TRBJ2-1, with unresolved D. Germline loops: CDR1 WSHSY, CDR2 SAAADI. The V end lost 8 bases, the J end lost 1 base, and 9 bases lay between the germline ends. The CDR3 covers 13 residues. The CDR3 reads CASALGSYNEQFF. Here the CDR3 DNA reads TGCGCCAGCGCCCTGGGATCCTACAATGAGCAGTTCTTC.

This clonotype occurred many times. V is TRBV4-1 and J is TRBJ2-5; TRBD1 might be the D (6 bases). The ends were cut back, 4 bases at V and 3 bases at J, with 15 bases in the middle. In germline, CDR1 is MGHRA, CDR2 YSYEKL. This CDR3 comprises 15 residues. CDR3 in DNA: TGCGCCAGCAGCCGATGGATCGGACAGAAAGAGACCCAGTACTTC. This sequence encodes CASSRWIGQKETQYF.

This clonotype was recorded at least ten times. The chain links TRBV27 to TRBJ1-1; TRBD1 aligns across 7 bases. In germline, CDR1 is MNHEY, CDR2 SMNVEV (reference sequence). V shed 4 bases and J 5 bases; nucleotides not matched to a gene: 7. The CDR3 has 14 residues. DNA for the CDR3: TGTGCCAGCAGTTACCAGGGGGTGCATACTGAAGCTTTCTTT. Its translation is CASSYQGVHTEAFF.

The chain carries TRBV2 and TRBJ1-1; D is ambiguous. V was cut by 6 bases and J by 6 bases, with 8 bases left in between. Per germline, CDR1 SNHLY and CDR2 FYNNEI. This CDR3 spans 11 amino acids. In DNA form, the CDR3 reads TGTGCCAGCAGCTCAGACCCTGAAGCTTTCTTT. Translated, it gives CASSSDPEAFF.

In its sample, this clonotype was seen once. This CDR3 reads CASSLKLASAGDEQFF. CDR3 bases: TGTGCCAGCAGCTTGAAATTGGCGTCGGCGGGGGATGAGCAGTTCTTC. This rearrangement joins TRBV5-5 to TRBJ2-1; 7 bases line up with TRBD2. CDR1 and CDR2 from the germline V gene are SGHKS and YYEKEE (reference sequence). The CDR3 is made up of 16 amino acids. V dropped 1 base and J dropped 8; count of bases not matched to a gene: 12.

This clonotype was seen at least ten times. The chain carries TRBV18 and TRBJ2-5; D is unclear. CDR1 and CDR2 (germline): KGHSH, LQKENI. The CDR3 length is 13 residues. Deletions cut 5 bases from V and 0 bases from J, with 7 bases between. The CDR3 DNA is TGTGCCAGCTCAAACAGCTACCAAGAGACCCAGTACTTC. This codes for CASSNSYQETQYF.

This clonotype was detected many times. The V gene is TRBV6-5, the J gene TRBJ2-5; TRBD1 might be the D (5 bases). Between the trimmed V and J ends, which lost 1 base and 3 bases, there was a span of 12 bases. CDR1 is MNHEY, CDR2 SVGAGI, per germline. The CDR3 has 15 residues. The CDR3 bases are TGTGCCAGCAGTTACTGGTCAGGGCGAAAAGAGACCCAGTACTTC. This translates into CASSYWSGRKETQYF.

Regarding this clonotype: Given a much more abundant clone one base away, this may be a read error. The chain is built from TRBV27 and TRBJ2-2, with 9 bases lining up with TRBD1. Germline CDR1 MNHEY, CDR2 SMNVEV (reference sequence). CDR3 size: 16 residues. The CDR3, as DNA: TGTGCCAGCAGCCCCCGCGACAGGGGGGGCACCGGGGAGCTGGTTTTT. As protein: CASSPRDRGGTGELVF.

Ten or more counts support this clonotype. The chain is built from TRBV6-1 and TRBJ2-7; D perhaps matches TRBD2 (5 bases). V lost 5 bases to trimming and J lost 7 bases, with 9 bases between them. The CDR3 loop spans 11 amino acids. The germline gives CDR1 MNHNS, CDR2 SASEGT. The CDR3 protein is CASSYSGEQYF. CDR3 DNA: TGTGCCAGCAGTTATTCGGGGGAGCAGTACTTC.

The chain is built from TRBV6-1 and TRBJ1-5; D is undetermined. CDR1 MNHNS and CDR2 SASEGT come from the germline V gene. CDR3 size: 12 residues. V gave up 10 bases and J gave up 2 bases, with 9 bases separating them. This chain's CDR3 is CATQGGNQPQHF. CDR3 sequence (DNA): TGTGCCACACAAGGAGGCAATCAGCCCCAGCATTTT.